This is a list of T cell receptor beta chains from one sample in a study of cytomegalovirus exposure and HLA in healthy donors. The table came from immunoSEQ multiplex PCR; TCRdb's copy has only in-frame clones and leaves some out. The sample has some 130,000 clones, approximately 80% seen once. Sample: PBMCs. These TCRs come from a male donor in good health and CMV-seronegative. Both conserved end residues are part of each CDR3. The D gene is left open where the match is weak. The size entry is marked missing in some rows and otherwise reads once, few, many or a size class.

CASSFSFGTGADTQYF | TGTGCCAGCAGCTTTAGTTTCGGGACGGGGGCAGATACGCAGTATTTT | TRBJ2-3 | once | - | 16 | TRBV13
CASSGAYNEQFF | TGTGCCAGCAGCGGAGCTTACAATGAGCAGTTCTTC | TRBJ2-1 | - | - | 12 | TRBV9
CASSEGPSGRAYEQYF | TGCGCCAGCTCAGAGGGCCCTAGCGGGAGGGCGTACGAGCAGTACTTC | TRBJ2-7 | once | TRBD2 | 16 | TRBV10-1
CASTQGTNTGELFF | TGTGCCAGCACCCAGGGGACGAACACCGGGGAGCTGTTTTTT | TRBJ2-2 | - | - | 14 | TRBV7-9
CASSQETRSSGANGLTF | TGTGCCAGCAGCCAAGAGACCCGGAGCTCTGGGGCCAACGGCCTGACTTTC | TRBJ2-6 | - | - | 17 | TRBV4-2
CASSVAGGPQETQYF | TGTGCCAGCAGCGTAGCGGGGGGGCCCCAAGAGACCCAGTACTTC | TRBJ2-5 | - | TRBD2 | 15 | TRBV9
CASSRPGTGELEYF | TGTGCCAGCAGTCGACCCGGGACAGGGGAATTAGAGTACTTC | TRBJ2-5 | few | TRBD1 | 14 | TRBV27
CASSLRLAGEGEQFF | TGCGCCAGCAGCTTAAGACTAGCGGGAGAAGGCGAGCAGTTCTTC | TRBJ2-1 | - | TRBD2 | 15 | TRBV5-1
CASSLSGGGYNEQFF | TGCGCCAGCAGCCTTAGCGGGGGGGGTTACAATGAGCAGTTCTTC | TRBJ2-1 | - | TRBD2 | 15 | TRBV4-1
CASSQVSGTLTDTQYF | TGCGCCAGCAGCCAAGTTAGCGGGACCCTCACAGATACGCAGTATTTT | TRBJ2-3 | - | TRBD2 | 16 | TRBV4-1
CASSLSQGTGQETQYF | TGTGCCAGCAGCTTAAGTCAGGGGACAGGGCAAGAGACCCAGTACTTC | TRBJ2-5 | - | TRBD1 | 16 | TRBV7-6
CASRSSGGPADTQYF | TGTGCCAGCAGGTCTTCGGGGGGGCCCGCAGATACGCAGTATTTT | TRBJ2-3 | - | TRBD2 | 15 | TRBV6-1
CSVERDLGNTIYF | TGCAGCGTTGAGAGGGACTTAGGAAACACCATATATTTT | TRBJ1-3 | - | - | 13 | TRBV29-1
CASSPSRDSDPYEQYF | TGTGCCAGCAGCCCAAGCCGGGACAGTGACCCCTACGAGCAGTACTTC | TRBJ2-7 | - | TRBD1 | 16 | TRBV14
CAIRAGLAGYTDTQYF | TGTGCCATCAGAGCCGGACTAGCGGGTTACACAGATACGCAGTATTTT | TRBJ2-3 | few | TRBD2 | 16 | TRBV10-3
CASSVGAGGPSAGTGELFF | TGTGCCAGCAGCGTAGGAGCGGGGGGCCCCTCGGCGGGCACCGGGGAGCTGTTTTTT | TRBJ2-2 | - | TRBD2 | 19 | TRBV9
CASTTLYLQANTEAFF | TGTGCCAGCACCACTTTATACCTACAGGCCAACACTGAAGCTTTCTTT | TRBJ1-1 | few | - | 16 | TRBV27
CASSPPSGSEQFF | TGTGCCAGCTCACCACCTTCCGGGTCTGAGCAGTTCTTC | TRBJ2-1 | - | - | 13 | TRBV18
CSSSLGQVGTEAFF | TGTTCCAGCAGCCTCGGACAGGTTGGTACTGAAGCTTTCTTT | TRBJ1-1 | - | TRBD1 | 14 | TRBV7-9
CAISDIRGTEAFF | TGTGCCATCAGTGATATTAGGGGGACTGAAGCTTTCTTT | TRBJ1-1 | once | - | 13 | TRBV10-3
CASSPGQGAEETQYF | TGCGCCAGCAGCCCGGGACAGGGGGCGGAGGAGACCCAGTACTTC | TRBJ2-5 | few | TRBD1 | 15 | TRBV5-1
CASTTTSTYEQYF | TGTGCCAGCACGACTACATCAACGTACGAGCAGTACTTC | TRBJ2-7 | - | - | 13 | TRBV28
CASSFQGWSTEAFF | TGTGCCAGCAGCTTCCAGGGATGGAGCACTGAAGCTTTCTTT | TRBJ1-1 | - | - | 14 | TRBV7-9
CASSEARGTGDADTQYF | TGTGCCAGCAGTGAAGCGCGAGGGACAGGGGACGCAGATACGCAGTATTTT | TRBJ2-3 | few | TRBD1 | 17 | TRBV6-1
CASSLELAGGYEQYF | TGTGCCAGCAGCTTAGAACTAGCGGGGGGCTACGAGCAGTACTTC | TRBJ2-7 | - | TRBD2 | 15 | TRBV7-2
CASSPYLTSGQETQYF | TGTGCCAGCAGTCCCTACCTGACTAGCGGACAAGAGACCCAGTACTTC | TRBJ2-5 | - | TRBD2 | 16 | TRBV7-9
CASSYGTNGPGELFF | TGTGCCAGCAGTTACGGGACAAATGGTCCCGGGGAGCTGTTTTTT | TRBJ2-2 | - | - | 15 | TRBV6-6
CASSVDGGRYQPQHF | TGTGCCAGCAGCGTAGATGGGGGCAGGTATCAGCCCCAGCATTTT | TRBJ1-5 | - | - | 15 | TRBV9
CASSRRTPSTDTQYF | TGTGCCAGCAGCCGCAGGACTCCTAGCACAGATACGCAGTATTTT | TRBJ2-3 | once | - | 15 | TRBV11-2
CASSKATSGSFVDEQFF | TGTGCCAGCAGCAAAGCCACTAGCGGGAGCTTTGTAGATGAGCAGTTCTTC | TRBJ2-1 | - | TRBD2 | 17 | TRBV4-2
CATSRAVGASEAFF | TGTGCCACCAGCAGAGCGGTGGGGGCCAGTGAAGCTTTCTTT | TRBJ1-1 | - | - | 14 | TRBV15
CASSGGGALETQYF | TGTGCCAGCAGTGGGGGCGGGGCGTTGGAGACCCAGTACTTC | TRBJ2-5 | - | - | 14 | TRBV6-1
CASSLSGGFSYNEQFF | TGTGCCAGCAGTTTATCAGGAGGGTTCTCCTACAATGAGCAGTTCTTC | TRBJ2-1 | once | - | 16 | TRBV27
CASSLGRRAGNQPQHF | TGTGCCAGCAGTTTGGGGAGACGGGCAGGCAATCAGCCCCAGCATTTT | TRBJ1-5 | - | - | 16 | TRBV28
CASSLTGGANYGYTF | TGTGCCAGCAGCTTGACAGGGGGCGCTAACTATGGCTACACCTTC | TRBJ1-2 | few | TRBD1 | 15 | TRBV7-2
CASSLGEGTEAFF | TGCGCCAGCAGCTTGGGGGAGGGGACTGAAGCTTTCTTT | TRBJ1-1 | - | - | 13 | TRBV5-1
CASSFFRDRAIDTQYF | TGCGCCAGCAGCTTCTTCCGGGACAGGGCGATAGATACGCAGTATTTT | TRBJ2-3 | - | TRBD1 | 16 | TRBV5-1
CAISESGEGGNQPQHF | TGTGCCATCAGTGAGTCGGGGGAGGGAGGCAATCAGCCCCAGCATTTT | TRBJ1-5 | - | - | 16 | TRBV10-3
CASSLNAATGELFF | TGTGCTAGCAGCTTAAACGCGGCCACCGGGGAGCTGTTTTTT | TRBJ2-2 | once | - | 14 | TRBV7-7
CASFYPNTEAFF | TGTGCCAGCTTCTATCCGAACACTGAAGCTTTCTTT | TRBJ1-1 | - | - | 12 | TRBV6-6
CASSQDRFGRGEQYF | TGCGCCAGCAGCCAAGATCGGTTCGGGCGGGGCGAGCAGTACTTC | TRBJ2-7 | - | - | 15 | TRBV4-1
CASSRRQGLGDEQFF | TGCGCCAGCAGCCGAAGACAGGGCCTGGGGGATGAGCAGTTCTTC | TRBJ2-1 | - | TRBD1 | 15 | TRBV5-1
CASGLVQRGNQPQHF | TGTGCTAGTGGTTTGGTACAGAGAGGGAATCAGCCCCAGCATTTT | TRBJ1-5 | - | - | 15 | TRBV12-5
CASSLGLMNEQFF | TGTGCCAGCAGCTTGGGTCTAATGAATGAGCAGTTCTTC | TRBJ2-1 | few | - | 13 | TRBV5-4